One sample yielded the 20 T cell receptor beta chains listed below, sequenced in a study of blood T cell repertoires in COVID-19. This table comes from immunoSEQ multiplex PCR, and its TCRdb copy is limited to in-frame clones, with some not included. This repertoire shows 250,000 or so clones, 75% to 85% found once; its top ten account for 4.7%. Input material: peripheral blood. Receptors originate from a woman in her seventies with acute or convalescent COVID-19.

CDR3 sequence: CASRTGQQNTEAFF. In DNA form, the CDR3 reads TGTGCCAGCAGAACGGGACAGCAGAACACTGAAGCTTTCTTT. The chain couples TRBV28 to TRBJ1-1; TRBD1 matches 7 bases. CDR1 is MDHEN, CDR2 SYDVKM, per germline. The CDR3 extends over 14 amino acids. Unmatched junction bases numbered 5, after V lost 6 bases and J lost 1 base.

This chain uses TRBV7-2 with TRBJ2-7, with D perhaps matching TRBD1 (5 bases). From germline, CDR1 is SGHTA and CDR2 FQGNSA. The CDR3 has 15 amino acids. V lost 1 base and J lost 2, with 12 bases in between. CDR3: CASSLGVGAAYEQYF. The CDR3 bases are TGTGCCAGCAGCTTAGGAGTTGGGGCCGCCTACGAGCAGTACTTC. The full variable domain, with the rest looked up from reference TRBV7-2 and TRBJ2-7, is GAGVSQSPSNKVTEKGKDVELRCDPISGHTALYWYRQSLGQGLEFLIYFQGNSAPDKSGLPSDRFSAERTGGSVSTLTIQRTQQEDSAVYLCASSLGVGAAYEQYFGPGTRLTVT.

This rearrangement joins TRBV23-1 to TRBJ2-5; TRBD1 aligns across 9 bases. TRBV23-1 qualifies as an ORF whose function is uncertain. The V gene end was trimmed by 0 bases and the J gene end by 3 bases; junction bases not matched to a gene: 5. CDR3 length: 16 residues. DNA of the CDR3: TGCGCCAGCAGTCAATCGAACGGGACAGGGAAAGAGACCCAGTACTTC. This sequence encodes CASSQSNGTGKETQYF.

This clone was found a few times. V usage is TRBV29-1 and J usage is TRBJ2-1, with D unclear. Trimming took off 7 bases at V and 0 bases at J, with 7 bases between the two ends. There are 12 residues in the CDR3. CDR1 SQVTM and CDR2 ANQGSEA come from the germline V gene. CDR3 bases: TGCAGCGGTTCCAACTCCTACAATGAGCAGTTCTTC. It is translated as CSGSNSYNEQFF.

CDR3 bases: TGTGCCAGCAGCTGGGCCGGGACTAACCAAGAGACCCAGTACTTC. Protein product: CASSWAGTNQETQYF. V and J are TRBV5-8 and TRBJ2-5; 7 bases line up with TRBD2. Trimming cost V 3 bases and J 0 bases; bases outside gene matches: 5. The CDR3 has 15 residues. The germline V gene has CDR1 SGHTS and CDR2 YDEGEE. Supplemented by reference TRBV5-8 and TRBJ2-5, the full variable domain reads EAGVTQSPTHLIKTRGQQATLRCSPISGHTSVYWYQQALGLGLQFLLWYDEGEERNRGNFPPRFSGRQFPNYSSELNVNALELEDSALYLCASSWAGTNQETQYFGPGTRLLVL.

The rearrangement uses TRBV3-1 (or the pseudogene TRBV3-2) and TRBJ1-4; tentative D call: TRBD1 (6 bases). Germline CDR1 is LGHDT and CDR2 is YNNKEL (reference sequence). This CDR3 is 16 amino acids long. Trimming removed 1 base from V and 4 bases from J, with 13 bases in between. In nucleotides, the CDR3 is TGTGCCAGCAGCCAAGCGGGCGGGGGCCATAATGAAAAACTGTTTTTT. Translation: CASSQAGGGHNEKLFF.

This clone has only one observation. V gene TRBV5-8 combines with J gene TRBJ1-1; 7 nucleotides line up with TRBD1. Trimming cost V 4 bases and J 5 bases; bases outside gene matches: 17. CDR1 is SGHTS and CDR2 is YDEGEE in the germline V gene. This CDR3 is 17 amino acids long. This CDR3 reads CASSRARGETGSTEAFF. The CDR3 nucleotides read TGTGCCAGCAGCCGGGCTCGGGGAGAGACAGGGAGTACTGAAGCTTTCTTT. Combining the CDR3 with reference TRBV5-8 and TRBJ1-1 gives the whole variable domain EAGVTQSPTHLIKTRGQQATLRCSPISGHTSVYWYQQALGLGLQFLLWYDEGEERNRGNFPPRFSGRQFPNYSSELNVNALELEDSALYLCASSRARGETGSTEAFFGQGTRLTVV.

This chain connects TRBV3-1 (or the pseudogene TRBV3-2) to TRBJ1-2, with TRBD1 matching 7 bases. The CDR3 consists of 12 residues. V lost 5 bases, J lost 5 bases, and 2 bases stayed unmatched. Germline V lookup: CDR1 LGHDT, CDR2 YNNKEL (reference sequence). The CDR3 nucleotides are TGTGCCAGCAGCGACAGGGCTTATGGCTACACCTTC. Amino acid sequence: CASSDRAYGYTF.

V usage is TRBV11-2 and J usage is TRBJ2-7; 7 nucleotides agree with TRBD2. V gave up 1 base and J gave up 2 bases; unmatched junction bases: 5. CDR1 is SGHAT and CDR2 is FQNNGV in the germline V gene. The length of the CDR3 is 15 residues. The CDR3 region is CASSLVGGEAYEQYF. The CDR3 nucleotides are TGTGCCAGCAGCTTAGTGGGGGGGGAGGCCTACGAGCAGTACTTC. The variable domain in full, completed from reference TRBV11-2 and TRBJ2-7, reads EAGVAQSPRYKIIEKRQSVAFWCNPISGHATLYWYQQILGQGPKLLIQFQNNGVVDDSQLPKDRFSAERLKGVDSTLKIQPAKLEDSAVYLCASSLVGGEAYEQYFGPGTRLTVT.

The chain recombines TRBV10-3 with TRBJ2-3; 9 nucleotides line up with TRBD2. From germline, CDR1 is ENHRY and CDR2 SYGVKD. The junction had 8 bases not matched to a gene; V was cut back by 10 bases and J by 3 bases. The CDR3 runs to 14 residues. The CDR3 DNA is TGTGCCACCTACTCTAGCGGGGCAACAGATACGCAGTATTTT. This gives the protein CATYSSGATDTQYF.

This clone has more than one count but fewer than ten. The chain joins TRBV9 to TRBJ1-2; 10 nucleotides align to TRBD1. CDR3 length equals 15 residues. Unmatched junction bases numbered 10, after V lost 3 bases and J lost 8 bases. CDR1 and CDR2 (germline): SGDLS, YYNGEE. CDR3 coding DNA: TGTGCCAGCAGCGCCGGGACAGGGGCTAGTGGGGGCTACACCTTC. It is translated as CASSAGTGASGGYTF.

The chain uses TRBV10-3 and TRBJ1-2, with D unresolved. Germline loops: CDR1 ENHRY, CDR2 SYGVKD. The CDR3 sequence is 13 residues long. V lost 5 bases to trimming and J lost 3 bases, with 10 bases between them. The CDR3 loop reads CAISTSADYGYTF. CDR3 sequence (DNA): TGTGCCATCAGTACTTCAGCGGACTATGGCTACACCTTC.

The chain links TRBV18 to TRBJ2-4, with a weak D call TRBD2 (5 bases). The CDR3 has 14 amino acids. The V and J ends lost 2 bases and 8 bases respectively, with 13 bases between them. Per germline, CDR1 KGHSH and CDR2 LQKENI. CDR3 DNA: TGTGCCAGCTCACCAGAGGGCCTACGGGACATTCAGTACTTC. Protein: CASSPEGLRDIQYF.

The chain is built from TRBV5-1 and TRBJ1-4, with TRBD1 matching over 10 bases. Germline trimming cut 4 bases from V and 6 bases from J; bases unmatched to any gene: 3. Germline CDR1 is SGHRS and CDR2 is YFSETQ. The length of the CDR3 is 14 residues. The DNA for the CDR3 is TGCGCCAGCAGCGCGGACAGGGGGGATGAAAAACTGTTTTTT. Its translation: CASSADRGDEKLFF.

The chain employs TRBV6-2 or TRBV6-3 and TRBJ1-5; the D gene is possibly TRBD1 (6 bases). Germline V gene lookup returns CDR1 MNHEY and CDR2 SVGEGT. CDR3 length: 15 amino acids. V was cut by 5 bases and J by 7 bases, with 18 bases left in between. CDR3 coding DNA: TGTGCCAGCAGTAAGGACAGTGGGCGGGCGCAGCCCCAGCATTTT. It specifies CASSKDSGRAQPQHF.

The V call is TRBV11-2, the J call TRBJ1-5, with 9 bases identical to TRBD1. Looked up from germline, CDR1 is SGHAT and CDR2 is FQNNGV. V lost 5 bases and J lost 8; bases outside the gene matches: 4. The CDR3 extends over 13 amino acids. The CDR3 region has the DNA TGTGCCAGCAGCAAAACAGGGGGCGAGCCCCAGCATTTT. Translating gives CASSKTGGEPQHF.

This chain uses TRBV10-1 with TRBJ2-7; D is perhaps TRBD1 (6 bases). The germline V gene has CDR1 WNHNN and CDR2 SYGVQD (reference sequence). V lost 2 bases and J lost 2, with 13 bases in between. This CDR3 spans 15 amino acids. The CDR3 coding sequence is TGCGCCAGCAGTGAGACACGACAGGTCCCCTACGAGCAGTACTTC. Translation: CASSETRQVPYEQYF.

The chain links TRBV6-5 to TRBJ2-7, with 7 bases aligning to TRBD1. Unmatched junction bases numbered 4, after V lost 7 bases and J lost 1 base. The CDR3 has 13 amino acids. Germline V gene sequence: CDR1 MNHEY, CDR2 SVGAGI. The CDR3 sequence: CASKGAESYEQYF. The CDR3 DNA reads TGTGCCAGCAAGGGGGCTGAATCCTACGAGCAGTACTTC.

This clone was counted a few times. CDR3 in amino acids: CASSVAQDSTGELFF. The CDR3 DNA follows: TGTGCCAGCAGCGTAGCCCAGGATTCGACCGGGGAGCTGTTTTTT. The chain is built from TRBV9 and TRBJ2-2; D call uncertain. V dropped 0 bases and J dropped 5 bases, with 11 bases sitting between them. The CDR3 runs 15 residues. Germline V gene data show CDR1 as SGDLS and CDR2 as YYNGEE.

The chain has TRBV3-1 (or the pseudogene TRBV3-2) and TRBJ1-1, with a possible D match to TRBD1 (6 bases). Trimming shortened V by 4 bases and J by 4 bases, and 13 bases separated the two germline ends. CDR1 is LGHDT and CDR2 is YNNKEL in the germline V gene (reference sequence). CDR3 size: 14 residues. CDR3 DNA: TGTGCCAGCAGCCCAGGGGCAGATGGCACTGAAGCTTTCTTT. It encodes CASSPGADGTEAFF.